This TCR beta chain is drawn from a study of CD8+ T cells in alopecia areata. Stated treatment: oral pan-JAK inhibitor, 5-10 mg twice daily. V lost 1 base to trimming and J lost 7 bases, with 13 bases between them. There are 14 residues in the CDR3. CDR1 and CDR2 (germline): SQVTM, ANQGSEA. Following extraction, RNA underwent reverse transcription to cDNA, which served as the sequencing template. Measured with immunoSEQ multiplex PCR; TCRdb has only the in-frame clones, and not every one. The table includes about 180,000 clones, 53% detected once. The material was CD8+ T cells sorted from blood, obtained at week 24, from a patient treated with tofacitinib. This chain uses TRBV29-1 with TRBJ1-4; a weak D match, TRBD1 (6 bases). This receptor was obtained from a human donor with alopecia areata. DNA for the CDR3: TGCAGCGTTGAAGGGAGGGTAGGGGGTGAAAAACTGTTTTTT. Its protein product is CSVEGRVGGEKLFF.